These T cell receptor beta chains were read from a single sample in a study of CD8 T cells in ankylosing spondylitis. TCRdb reanalysed the 5' RACE reads using MiXCR and keeps one entry per CDR3 protein. Altogether over 150,000 distinct CDR3 sequences are present, around a sixth being singletons, with the ten largest covering roughly 4%. The sequenced material came from blood, either unsorted or a sorted T cell fraction (not recorded which). The source of these receptors is a male donor aged 5-30 years with ankylosing spondylitis or in good health (not recorded which). Each CDR3 is given without its conserved first and last residue. The order of the fields is V gene, D gene, CDR3 protein. The D gene is left open where the match is weak.

TRBV4-3	NA	ASAEHPSNQPQH
TRBV2	TRBD1	ASSEGTGVHQPQH
TRBV14	TRBD1	ASSQEGTGPPEQY
TRBV20-1	TRBD2	SARDLASGNNEQF
TRBV2	NA	ASDLGTSPSGV
TRBV7-2	NA	ASSWDGRPGELF
TRBV20-1	TRBD1	SARESAYRDRQF
TRBV7-6	NA	ASSPRGRVNNEQF
TRBV12-3/TRBV12-4	NA	ASVSAADEKLF
TRBV29-1	TRBD2	SLSGATDTQY
TRBV19	NA	ASSTKGHYMNTEAF
TRBV27	NA	ASKGELLPTGELF
TRBV12-3/TRBV12-4	NA	ASSSGGYNQPQH
TRBV28	TRBD2	ASRGTSGVSKHSYEQY
TRBV7-6	NA	ASSLIATQETQY
TRBV20-1	NA	SAREQGRYNEQF
TRBV11-3	NA	ASSIPRPPPVANYGYT
TRBV29-1	NA	SVEGLKTEAF
TRBV2	NA	ASSNQQVPYEQY
TRBV7-6	TRBD2	ASSREGLSTDTQY
TRBV6-5	TRBD2	ASSYLEGGPETQY
TRBV5-1	NA	ASSLGVDSPLH
TRBV7-6	TRBD1	ASSLGTGEHQPQH
TRBV4-2	NA	ASSQDRGSDQPQH
TRBV11-2	NA	ASSLMVGGDGYT
TRBV7-9	NA	ASSLRSRGNEQF
TRBV28	TRBD2	ASSSLAGGTD
TRBV7-9	NA	ASSQLGGSYNEQF
TRBV7-9	TRBD1	ASSGRDRYTDTQY
TRBV5-1	NA	ASSLETENSPLH
TRBV10-3	NA	AISESGGKNQPQH
TRBV27	NA	ASSQGVRGVGEQY
TRBV7-2	NA	ASSRWRENTGELF
TRBV28	TRBD1	ASRRDRVYNEQF
TRBV20-1	NA	SASVAVSTDTQY
TRBV5-1	TRBD1	ASSAGTALYGYT
TRBV12-3/TRBV12-4	NA	ASSFSNRNNEQF
TRBV5-1	NA	ASSVTGRGETQY
TRBV29-1	NA	SVAPHSEKGEQY
TRBV7-9	TRBD2	ASEGAGAQRISGELF
TRBV24-1	TRBD1	ATSDSTGGYGYT
TRBV23-1	NA	ATTPGSRLPWNEQF
TRBV7-2	TRBD2	ASSPRLAVTDTQY
TRBV12-3/TRBV12-4	NA	ASSLSWAANYEQY
TRBV7-9	NA	ASSLDGGNEKLF
TRBV7-7	NA	ASSSTGLSSYNEQF
TRBV5-6	TRBD2	ASSPRIAGVNEQF
TRBV5-1	NA	ASSSGQPYEQY
TRBV3-1	NA	ASSQVVETQY
TRBV7-2	NA	ASSRQVGLYNEQF
TRBV6-2/TRBV6-3	NA	ASSYSPPRGYNEQF
TRBV2	NA	ASRLAGGRYNEQF
TRBV4-1	NA	ASSQDRDEQF
TRBV5-6	NA	ASSFRDNSYEQY
TRBV4-1	TRBD2	ASSQPLAGDSIQY
TRBV6-1	TRBD2	ASSEGLAGGYEQF
TRBV24-1	TRBD2	ATNAGLAQNNEQF